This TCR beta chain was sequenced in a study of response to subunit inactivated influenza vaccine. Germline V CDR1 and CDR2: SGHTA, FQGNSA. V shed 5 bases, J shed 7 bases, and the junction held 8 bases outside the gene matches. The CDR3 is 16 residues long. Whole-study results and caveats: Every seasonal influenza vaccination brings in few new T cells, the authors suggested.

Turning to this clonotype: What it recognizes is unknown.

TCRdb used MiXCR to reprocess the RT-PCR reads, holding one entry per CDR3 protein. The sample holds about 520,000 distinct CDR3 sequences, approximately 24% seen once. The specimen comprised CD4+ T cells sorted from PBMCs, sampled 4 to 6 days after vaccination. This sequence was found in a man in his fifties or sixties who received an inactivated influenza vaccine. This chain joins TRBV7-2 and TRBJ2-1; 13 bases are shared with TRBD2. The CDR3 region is CASSPTSGGARNEQFF. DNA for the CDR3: TGTGCCAGCAGCCCAACTAGCGGGGGGGCCCGGAATGAGCAGTTCTTC.